This TCR beta chain was captured by sequencing in a study of human T cells and chemical hapten exposure. Looking at the study overall: Per-sample TCR yield variation was attributed mainly to small pooled library volume differences. General study points: TCRs exceeding 1 in 1000 frequency stayed unchanged with DPC sensitization.

Germline CDR1 reads MDHEN; CDR2 reads SYDVKM. This CDR3 comprises 18 residues. Trimming pared 4 bases from V and 0 bases from J, leaving 20 bases between. Many counts were recorded for this clonotype. Its antigen remains unidentified. Time point indicated: healthy volunteer bleed at 6 weeks. It was unfractionated whole blood from which total RNA was extracted. In TCRdb, the RACE reads were re-called with MiXCR into one record per CDR3 protein. The sample contains 35,000 to 50,000 distinct CDR3 sequences, around 3.6% of which appear only once. The chain carries TRBV28 and TRBJ2-3, with D unclear. The sequencing input was whole blood. This clonotype was obtained from a human donor in good health. Some clones in this sample may be carry-over from other donors' samples. Here the CDR3 reads CASSSPTETQRSTDTQYF. CDR3 coding DNA: TGTGCCAGCAGTTCCCCGACCGAGACTCAGAGGAGCACAGATACGCAGTATTTT.